Listed here are 19 T cell receptor beta chains from one sample, sequenced in a study of blood T cell repertoires in COVID-19. The repertoire was sequenced with immunoSEQ multiplex PCR; TCRdb's copy has only in-frame clones and lacks some. The sample records around 130,000 clones, roughly 79% being singletons. Source material: peripheral blood. Every receptor here comes from an elderly man with acute or convalescent COVID-19.

This clone appeared a single time. This chain uses TRBV5-1 with TRBJ2-1; D is unclear. The germline CDR1 and CDR2 sequences are SGHRS and YFSETQ. V was cut by 4 bases and J by 3 bases, with 17 bases left in between. The CDR3 consists of 16 residues. CDR3 sequence: CASSPLGPTSYNEQFF. The CDR3 DNA follows: TGCGCCAGCAGCCCCCTGGGCCCCACAAGCTACAATGAGCAGTTCTTC. The variable domain in full, with the rest retrieved from reference TRBV5-1 and TRBJ2-1, is KAGVTQTPRYLIKTRGQQVTLSCSPISGHRSVSWYQQTPGQGLQFLFEYFSETQRNKGNFPGRFSGRQFSNSRSEMNVSTLELGDSALYLCASSPLGPTSYNEQFFGPGTRLTVL.

This clone was detected only once. The chain combines TRBV3-1 (or the pseudogene TRBV3-2) with TRBJ2-3; maybe TRBD2 (6 bases). Trimming pared 3 bases from V and 6 bases from J, leaving 10 bases between. CDR1 LGHDT and CDR2 YNNKEL come from the germline V gene (reference sequence). The CDR3 is 13 amino acids. DNA for the CDR3: TGTGCCAGCAGCCAGGCGAGCGGGGATACGCAGTATTTT. This encodes CASSQASGDTQYF.

This clone was detected a few times. In DNA, the CDR3 is TGTGCCAGCAGCGAAGCCTTTTGGGACAGGGGGCGATGGAACTATGGCTACACCTTC. It is translated as CASSEAFWDRGRWNYGYTF. This rearrangement joins TRBV7-2 to TRBJ1-2, with 12 positions matching TRBD1. This CDR3 region has 19 residues. With 5 bases clipped from V and 2 bases from J, the junction kept 15 bases outside the gene matches. Germline V gene sequence: CDR1 SGHTA, CDR2 FQGNSA.

V is TRBV5-8 and J is TRBJ2-1; D uncertain. In germline, CDR1 is SGHTS, CDR2 YDEGEE. There are 14 residues in the CDR3. Trimming removed 1 base at V and 0 bases at J, with 5 bases between. In DNA, the CDR3 is TGTGCCAGCAGCTTGCTAGGCTCCTACAATGAGCAGTTCTTC. This codes for CASSLLGSYNEQFF.

This clone was counted a single time. The chain employs TRBV21-1 and TRBJ2-2; TRBD2 was called by the table and not checked on the DNA. TRBV21-1 is noted as a pseudogene. The CDR3 is 18 amino acids. The CDR3 sequence: CASSNGPSGGVLPGELFF. The CDR3 coding sequence is TGTGCCAGCAGCAATGGGCCTAGCGGGGGGGTCCTTCCCGGGGAGCTGTTTTTT.

The genes are TRBV5-4 and TRBJ2-3, with D possibly TRBD1 on 5 matching bases. This CDR3 spans 15 amino acids. V was trimmed by 4 bases and J by 8 bases, leaving 20 bases between them. Germline loops: CDR1 SGHNT, CDR2 YYREEE (reference sequence). The CDR3 region is CASSTPGGGRVTQYF. CDR3 in DNA: TGTGCCAGCAGCACCCCGGGTGGCGGCAGGGTTACGCAGTATTTT.

This chain connects TRBV29-1 to TRBJ2-3, with D possibly matching TRBD2 (6 bases). This CDR3 spans 16 amino acids. Germline assignment: CDR1 SQVTM and CDR2 ANQGSEA. V lost 0 bases and J lost 0, with 13 bases in between. The CDR3 DNA is TGCAGCGTTGAAGACAGGGAGGTAACTAGCACAGATACGCAGTATTTT. Its translation is CSVEDREVTSTDTQYF.

The chain recombines TRBV19 with TRBJ2-5; 7 positions match TRBD2. Germline trimming cut 4 bases from V and 5 bases from J; bases unmatched to any gene: 10. CDR3 length equals 15 residues. The V gene's germline CDR1 is LNHDA and CDR2 SQIVND (reference sequence). CDR3 sequence reads: CASSRTASGRETQYF. The CDR3 DNA follows: TGTGCCAGTAGTAGGACGGCTAGCGGTAGGGAGACCCAGTACTTC. Variable domain in full (rest from reference TRBV19 and TRBJ2-5): DGGITQSPKYLFRKEGQNVTLSCEQNLNHDAMYWYRQDPGQGLRLIYYSQIVNDFQKGDIAEGYSVSREKKESFPLTVTSAQKNPTAFYLCASSRTASGRETQYFGPGTRLLVL.

This chain links TRBV4-2 with TRBJ1-2; the D is unclear. Germline values: CDR1 LGHNA, CDR2 YNFKEQ. The CDR3 is 18 amino acids. Trimming removed 0 bases at V and 4 bases at J, with 21 bases between. The CDR3 spells CASSQDHGGIRLGYGYTF. In DNA form, the CDR3 reads TGTGCCAGCAGCCAAGATCACGGCGGTATTCGCCTCGGCTATGGCTACACCTTC.

The J gene is TRBJ1-6, the V gene TRBV2; D perhaps matches TRBD1 (5 bases). V was clipped by 6 bases and J by 8 bases, with 14 bases between them. This CDR3 has 14 amino acids. Germline CDR1 and CDR2: SNHLY and FYNNEI. The CDR3 here is CASSRLGRDSPLHF. The CDR3, as DNA: TGTGCCAGCAGCAGACTGGGCAGGGATTCACCCCTCCACTTT.

This rearrangement joins TRBV19 to TRBJ1-2, with 11 bases fitting TRBD1. The CDR3 runs 15 residues. V lost 1 base, J lost 5 bases, and 3 bases stayed unmatched. Germline lookup yields CDR1 LNHDA and CDR2 SQIVND (reference sequence). The CDR3 sequence: CASSIAGTGGYGYTF. CDR3 DNA sequence: TGTGCCAGTAGTATAGCCGGGACAGGGGGATATGGCTACACCTTC.

The V and J genes are TRBV9 and TRBJ2-2; D is perhaps TRBD1 (5 bases). The CDR3 extends over 15 amino acids. V lost 0 bases and J lost 6, with 12 bases in between. Germline V gene lookup returns CDR1 SGDLS and CDR2 YYNGEE. CDR3 sequence reads: CASSVEGLVSGELFF. In DNA form, the CDR3 reads TGTGCCAGCAGCGTAGAGGGGCTGGTGTCCGGGGAGCTGTTTTTT.

J is TRBJ1-1 and V is TRBV18; maybe TRBD1 (6 bases). Trimming removed 0 bases at V and 0 bases at J, with 8 bases between. Germline V gene data show CDR1 as KGHSH and CDR2 as LQKENI. This CDR3 is built from 15 residues. DNA for the CDR3: TGTGCCAGCTCACCACCTAACAGGGTGAACACTGAAGCTTTCTTT. Its translation: CASSPPNRVNTEAFF.

The chain has TRBV11-2 and TRBJ1-2, with TRBD1 matching over 8 bases. V shed 4 bases, J shed 4 bases, and the junction held 2 bases outside the gene matches. Germline CDR1 and CDR2: SGHAT and FQNNGV. This CDR3 is 13 amino acids long. This CDR3 is CASSSQGAYGYTF. The CDR3 DNA reads TGTGCCAGCAGCTCCCAGGGGGCCTATGGCTACACCTTC.

V gene TRBV7-2 combines with J gene TRBJ2-1, with 8 bases lining up with TRBD1. CDR3 size: 15 residues. V lost 5 bases, J lost 4 bases, and 7 bases stayed unmatched. Germline CDR1 and CDR2: SGHTA and FQGNSA. The chain's CDR3 is CASSPGGTGYNEQFF. The CDR3 DNA sequence: TGTGCCAGCAGCCCAGGAGGGACAGGATACAATGAGCAGTTCTTC.

The CDR3 sequence is CASSFQQLSLNEKLFF. CDR3 sequence (DNA): TGTGCCAGCAGCTTCCAACAGCTAAGTCTTAATGAAAAACTGTTTTTT. The V call is TRBV7-6, the J call TRBJ1-4; no firm D call. This CDR3 comprises 16 residues. V was cut by 3 bases and J by 4 bases, with 15 bases left in between. The V gene's germline CDR1 is SGHVS and CDR2 FNYEAQ.

The rearrangement uses TRBV7-2 and TRBJ1-6, with a weak D call TRBD1 (6 bases). Germline V gene lookup returns CDR1 SGHTA and CDR2 FQGNSA. V was cut by 4 bases and J by 4 bases, with 11 bases left in between. The CDR3 contains 15 residues. The CDR3 here is CASSSRTAYNSPLHF. For the CDR3, the DNA is TGTGCCAGCAGCTCGAGGACAGCTTATAATTCACCCCTCCACTTT. Using reference TRBV7-2 and TRBJ1-6 for the parts outside the CDR3, the full variable domain is GAGVSQSPSNKVTEKGKDVELRCDPISGHTALYWYRQSLGQGLEFLIYFQGNSAPDKSGLPSDRFSAERTGGSVSTLTIQRTQQEDSAVYLCASSSRTAYNSPLHFGNGTRLTVT.

J is TRBJ2-7 and V is TRBV3-1 (or the pseudogene TRBV3-2); no clear D gene. Per the germline V gene, CDR1 is LGHDT and CDR2 is YNNKEL (reference sequence). V was cut by 2 bases and J by 7 bases, with 9 bases left in between. This CDR3 comprises 12 residues. For the CDR3, the DNA is TGTGCCAGCAGCCAACTCTCGCGGGAGCAGTACTTC. Its protein is CASSQLSREQYF.

The rearrangement uses TRBV5-4 and TRBJ2-2, with TRBD1 matching over 9 bases. This CDR3 spans 15 amino acids. Germline CDR1 SGHNT, CDR2 YYREEE (reference sequence). The junction had 7 bases not matched to a gene; V was cut back by 5 bases and J by 5 bases. In DNA, the CDR3 is TGTGCCAGCAGGACCGGACAGGGGTGGACCGGGGAGCTGTTTTTT. Its protein is CASRTGQGWTGELFF.